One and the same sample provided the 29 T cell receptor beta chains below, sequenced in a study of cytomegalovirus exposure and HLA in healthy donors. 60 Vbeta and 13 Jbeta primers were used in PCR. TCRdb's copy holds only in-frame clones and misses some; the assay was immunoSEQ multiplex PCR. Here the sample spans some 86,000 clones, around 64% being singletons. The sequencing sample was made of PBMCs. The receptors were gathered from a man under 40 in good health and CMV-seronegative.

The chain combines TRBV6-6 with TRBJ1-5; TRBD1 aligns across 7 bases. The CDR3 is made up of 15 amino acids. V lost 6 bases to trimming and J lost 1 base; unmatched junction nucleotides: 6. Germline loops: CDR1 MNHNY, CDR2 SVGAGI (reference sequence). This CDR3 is CASSRAGGSNQPQHF. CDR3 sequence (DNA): TGTGCCAGCAGCCGCGCAGGGGGAAGCAATCAGCCCCAGCATTTT.

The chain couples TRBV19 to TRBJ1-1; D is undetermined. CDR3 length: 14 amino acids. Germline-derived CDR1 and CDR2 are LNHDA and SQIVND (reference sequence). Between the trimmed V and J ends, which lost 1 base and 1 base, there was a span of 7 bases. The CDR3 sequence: CASSIGTANTEAFF. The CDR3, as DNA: TGTGCCAGTAGTATAGGGACTGCGAACACTGAAGCTTTCTTT.

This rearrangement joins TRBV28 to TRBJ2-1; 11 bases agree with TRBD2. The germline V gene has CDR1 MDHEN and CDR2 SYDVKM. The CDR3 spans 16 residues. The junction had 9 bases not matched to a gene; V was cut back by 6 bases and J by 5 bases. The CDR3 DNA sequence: TGTGCCAGCAGCAGACTGACTAGCGGGGTACACAATGAGCAGTTCTTC. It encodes CASSRLTSGVHNEQFF.

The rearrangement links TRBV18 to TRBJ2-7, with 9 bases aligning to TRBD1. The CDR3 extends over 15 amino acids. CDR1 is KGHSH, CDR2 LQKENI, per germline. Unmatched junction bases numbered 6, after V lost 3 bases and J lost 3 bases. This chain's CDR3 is CASSPGTGNNYEQYF. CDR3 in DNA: TGTGCCAGCTCACCCGGGACAGGGAACAACTACGAGCAGTACTTC.

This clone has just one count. CDR3 coding DNA: TGTGCCAGCAGCGCAGCAACTAATGAAAAACTGTTTTTT. Its translation: CASSAATNEKLFF. The rearrangement links TRBV28 to TRBJ1-4; D is unclear. Between the trimmed V and J ends, which lost 6 bases and 0 bases, there was a span of 5 bases. CDR1 MDHEN and CDR2 SYDVKM come from the germline V gene. The CDR3 runs to 13 residues. Full variable domain (missing parts from reference TRBV28 and TRBJ1-4): DVKVTQSSRYLVKRTGEKVFLECVQDMDHENMFWYRQDPGLGLRLIYFSYDVKMKEKGDIPEGYSVSREKKERFSLILESASTNQTSMYLCASSAATNEKLFFGSGTQLSVL.

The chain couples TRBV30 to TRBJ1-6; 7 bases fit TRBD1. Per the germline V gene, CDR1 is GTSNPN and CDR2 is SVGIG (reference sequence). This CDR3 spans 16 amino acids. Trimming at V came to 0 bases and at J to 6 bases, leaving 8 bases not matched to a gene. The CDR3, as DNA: TGTGCCTGGAGTGTTAAGAACTCAGGGGGTAATTCACCCCTCCACTTT. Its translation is CAWSVKNSGGNSPLHF.

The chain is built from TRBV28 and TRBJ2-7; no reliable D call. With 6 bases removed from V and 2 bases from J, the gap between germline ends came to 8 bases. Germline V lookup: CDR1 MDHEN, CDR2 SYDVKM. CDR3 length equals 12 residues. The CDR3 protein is CASRLPPYEQYF. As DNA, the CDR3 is TGTGCCAGCAGACTGCCCCCCTACGAGCAGTACTTC.

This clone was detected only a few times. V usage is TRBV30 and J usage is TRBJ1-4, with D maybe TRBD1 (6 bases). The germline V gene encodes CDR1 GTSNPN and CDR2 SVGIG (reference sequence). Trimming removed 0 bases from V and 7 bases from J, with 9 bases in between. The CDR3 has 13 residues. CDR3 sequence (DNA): TGTGCCTGGAGTGTTATACAGGGTGAAAAACTGTTTTTT. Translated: CAWSVIQGEKLFF.

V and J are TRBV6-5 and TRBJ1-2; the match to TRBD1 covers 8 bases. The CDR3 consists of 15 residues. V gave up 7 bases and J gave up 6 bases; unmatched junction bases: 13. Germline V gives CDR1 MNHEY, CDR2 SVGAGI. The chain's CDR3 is CASTTEAGGPNGYTF. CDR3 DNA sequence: TGTGCCAGCACTACCGAGGCAGGGGGCCCCAATGGCTACACCTTC.

The DNA for the CDR3 is TGTGCCAGCAGCTTCGCGGGGGCCTACGAGCAGTACTTC. Its translation: CASSFAGAYEQYF. The chain uses TRBV7-8 and TRBJ2-7; 7 positions agree with TRBD2. The CDR3 is made up of 13 amino acids. V dropped 3 bases and J dropped 2; count of bases not matched to a gene: 1. CDR1 and CDR2 (germline): SGHVS, FQNEAQ.

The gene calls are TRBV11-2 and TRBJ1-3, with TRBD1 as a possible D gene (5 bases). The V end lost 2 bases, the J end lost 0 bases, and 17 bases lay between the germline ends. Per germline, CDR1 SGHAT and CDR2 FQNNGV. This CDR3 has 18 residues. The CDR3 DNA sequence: TGTGCCAGCAGCTTACCGGGGGAGTCTAAGAGCTCTGGAAACACCATATATTTT. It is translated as CASSLPGESKSSGNTIYF.

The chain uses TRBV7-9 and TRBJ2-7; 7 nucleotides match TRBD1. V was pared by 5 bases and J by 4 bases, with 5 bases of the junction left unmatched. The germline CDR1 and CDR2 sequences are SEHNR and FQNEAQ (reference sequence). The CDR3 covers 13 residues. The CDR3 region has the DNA TGTGCCAGCAGCGGGGACAGTTTTTACGAGCAGTACTTC. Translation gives CASSGDSFYEQYF. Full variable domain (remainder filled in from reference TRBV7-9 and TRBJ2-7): DTGVSQNPRHKITKRGQNVTFRCDPISEHNRLYWYRQTLGQGPEFLTYFQNEAQLEKSRLLSDRFSAERPKGSFSTLEIQRTEQGDSAMYLCASSGDSFYEQYFGPGTRLTVT.

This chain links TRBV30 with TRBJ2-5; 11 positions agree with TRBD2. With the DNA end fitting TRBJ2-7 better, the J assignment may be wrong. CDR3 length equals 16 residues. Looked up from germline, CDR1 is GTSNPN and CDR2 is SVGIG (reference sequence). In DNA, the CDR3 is TGTGCCTGGAGGCCTAGACTAGCGGGGAAATCGTACGAGCAGTACTTC. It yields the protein CAWRPRLAGKSYEQYF.

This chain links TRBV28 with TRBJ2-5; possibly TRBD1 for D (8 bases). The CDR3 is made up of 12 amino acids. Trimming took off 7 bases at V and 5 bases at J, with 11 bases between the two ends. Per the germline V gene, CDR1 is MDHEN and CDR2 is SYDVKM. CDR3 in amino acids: CASNRGGETQYF. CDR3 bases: TGTGCCAGCAACAGGGGGGGGGAGACCCAGTACTTC.

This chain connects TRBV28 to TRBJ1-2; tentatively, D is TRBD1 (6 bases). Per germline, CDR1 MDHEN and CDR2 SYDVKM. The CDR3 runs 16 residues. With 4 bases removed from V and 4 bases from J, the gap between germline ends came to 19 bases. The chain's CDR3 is CASSSDSGHPGYGYTF. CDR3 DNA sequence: TGTGCCAGCAGTTCCGATTCGGGACATCCCGGCTATGGCTACACCTTC.

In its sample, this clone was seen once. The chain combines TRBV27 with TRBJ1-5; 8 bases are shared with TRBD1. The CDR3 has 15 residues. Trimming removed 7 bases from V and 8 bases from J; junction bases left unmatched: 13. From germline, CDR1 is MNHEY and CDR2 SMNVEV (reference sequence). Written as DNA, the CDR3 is TGTGCCAGCACCCCTGCGGCAGGGGGCAGTGAGCCCCAGCATTTT. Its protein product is CASTPAAGGSEPQHF.

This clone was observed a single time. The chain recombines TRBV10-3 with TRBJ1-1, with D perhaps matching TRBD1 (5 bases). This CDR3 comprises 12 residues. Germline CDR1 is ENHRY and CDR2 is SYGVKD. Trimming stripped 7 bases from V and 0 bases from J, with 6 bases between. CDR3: CAIKGVNTEAFF. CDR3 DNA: TGTGCCATCAAAGGGGTGAACACTGAAGCTTTCTTT.

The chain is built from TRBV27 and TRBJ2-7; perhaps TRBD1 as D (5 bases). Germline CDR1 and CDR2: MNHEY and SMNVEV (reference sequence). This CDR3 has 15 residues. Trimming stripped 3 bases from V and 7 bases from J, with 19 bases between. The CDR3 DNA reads TGTGCCAGCAGTTTTCAGACTGGACAACCTGGAGAGCAGTACTTC. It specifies CASSFQTGQPGEQYF.

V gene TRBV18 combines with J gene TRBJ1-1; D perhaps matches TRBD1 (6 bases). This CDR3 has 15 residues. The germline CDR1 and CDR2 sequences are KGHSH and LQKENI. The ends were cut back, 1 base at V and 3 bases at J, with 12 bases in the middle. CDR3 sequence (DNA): TGTGCCAGCTCACCACTCCAGGGGCGGGACACTGAAGCTTTCTTT. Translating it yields CASSPLQGRDTEAFF.

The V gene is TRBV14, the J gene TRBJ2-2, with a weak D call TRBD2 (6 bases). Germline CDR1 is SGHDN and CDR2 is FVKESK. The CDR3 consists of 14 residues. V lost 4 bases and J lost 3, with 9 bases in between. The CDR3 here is CASSLRDYTGELFF. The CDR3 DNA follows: TGTGCCAGCAGCCTCCGGGACTACACCGGGGAGCTGTTTTTT.

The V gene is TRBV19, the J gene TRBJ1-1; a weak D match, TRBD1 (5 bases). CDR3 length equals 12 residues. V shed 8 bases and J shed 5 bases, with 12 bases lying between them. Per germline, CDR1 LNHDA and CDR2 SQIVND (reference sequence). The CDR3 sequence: CASQGVGTEAFF. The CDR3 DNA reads TGTGCCAGTCAGGGTGTGGGGACTGAAGCTTTCTTT.

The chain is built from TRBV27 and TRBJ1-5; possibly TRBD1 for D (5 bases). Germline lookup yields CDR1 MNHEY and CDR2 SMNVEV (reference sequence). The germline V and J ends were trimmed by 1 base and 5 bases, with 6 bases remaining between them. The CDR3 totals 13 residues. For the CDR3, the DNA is TGTGCCAGCAGTTTATGGGGGGATCAGCCCCAGCATTTT. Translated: CASSLWGDQPQHF.

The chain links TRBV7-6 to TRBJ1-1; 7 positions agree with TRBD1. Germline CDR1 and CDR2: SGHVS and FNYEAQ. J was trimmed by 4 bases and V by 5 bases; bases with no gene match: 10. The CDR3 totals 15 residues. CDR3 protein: CASSSRQGISTEAFF. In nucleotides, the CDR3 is TGTGCCAGCAGCAGTCGACAGGGAATAAGCACTGAAGCTTTCTTT.

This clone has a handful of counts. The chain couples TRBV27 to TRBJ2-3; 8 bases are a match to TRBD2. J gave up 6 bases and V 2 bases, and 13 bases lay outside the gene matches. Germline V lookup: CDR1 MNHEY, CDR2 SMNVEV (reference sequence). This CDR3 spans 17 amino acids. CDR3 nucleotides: TGTGCCAGCAGTTTAGCCCAGCGGGAGAGGTTGTCGGATACGCAGTATTTT. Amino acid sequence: CASSLAQRERLSDTQYF.

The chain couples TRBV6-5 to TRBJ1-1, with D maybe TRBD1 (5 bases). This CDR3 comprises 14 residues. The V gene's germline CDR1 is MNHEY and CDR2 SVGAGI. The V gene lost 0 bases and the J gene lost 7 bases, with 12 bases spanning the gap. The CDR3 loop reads CASSYSTGDLEAFF. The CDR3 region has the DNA TGTGCCAGCAGTTACTCGACGGGGGACCTTGAAGCTTTCTTT.

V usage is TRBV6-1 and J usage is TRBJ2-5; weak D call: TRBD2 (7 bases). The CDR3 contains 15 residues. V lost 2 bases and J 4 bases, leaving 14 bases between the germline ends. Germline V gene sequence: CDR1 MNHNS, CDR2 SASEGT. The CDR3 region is CASSERGGAGETQYF. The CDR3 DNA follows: TGTGCCAGCAGTGAACGAGGGGGGGCCGGAGAGACCCAGTACTTC.

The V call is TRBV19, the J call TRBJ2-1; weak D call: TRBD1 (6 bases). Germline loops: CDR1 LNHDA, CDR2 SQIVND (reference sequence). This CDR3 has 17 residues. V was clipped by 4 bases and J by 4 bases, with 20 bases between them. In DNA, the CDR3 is TGTGCCAGTAGTACCTCCCCCCCGGGACACCTTTACAATGAGCAGTTCTTC. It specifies CASSTSPPGHLYNEQFF.

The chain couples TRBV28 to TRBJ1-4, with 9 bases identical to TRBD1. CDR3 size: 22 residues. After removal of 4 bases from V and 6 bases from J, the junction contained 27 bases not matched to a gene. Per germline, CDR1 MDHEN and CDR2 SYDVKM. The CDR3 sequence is CASSYRGWVGQGRQGNYEKLFF. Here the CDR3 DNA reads TGTGCCAGCAGTTATCGGGGATGGGTGGGACAGGGTCGTCAAGGGAACTATGAAAAACTGTTTTTT.

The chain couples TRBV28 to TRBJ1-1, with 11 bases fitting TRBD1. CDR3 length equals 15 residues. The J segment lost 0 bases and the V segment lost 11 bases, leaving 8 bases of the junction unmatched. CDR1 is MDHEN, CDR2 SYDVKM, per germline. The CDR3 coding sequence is TGTGCCGGGGCCGGGACAGGGGGACTGAACACTGAAGCTTTCTTT. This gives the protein CAGAGTGGLNTEAFF.